This passage covers 19 T cell receptor beta chains from one sample sequenced in a study of OX40 agonist ivuxolimab in advanced cancers. The method was immunoSEQ multiplex PCR; TCRdb's version includes in-frame clones alone and lacks a portion of them. The data show approximately 30,000 clones, roughly 79% seen once. Sequencing used CD4+ or CD8+ T cells sorted from blood, obtained in a trial of the OX40 agonist ivuxolimab. The receptors shown here come from an adult with an advanced solid tumor such as melanoma, head and neck, liver or kidney cancer.

The CDR3 DNA follows: TGTGCCAGCAGAGCATCAGAGACCTACGAGCAGTACTTC. This gives the protein CASRASETYEQYF. V is TRBV4-2 and J is TRBJ2-7; no clear D. Trimming shortened V by 6 bases and J by 2 bases, and 11 bases separated the two germline ends. Per the germline V gene, CDR1 is LGHNA and CDR2 is YNFKEQ. The CDR3 extends over 13 amino acids.

The chain recombines TRBV27 with TRBJ2-7; 10 positions match TRBD1. Trimming took 2 bases from V and 12 from J; bases not matched to a gene: 13. Germline CDR1 reads MNHEY; CDR2 reads SMNVEV (reference sequence). The CDR3 is 15 residues long. In DNA, the CDR3 is TGTGCCAGCAGTTTACGGCCCCGGGACAGGGGACATCTGTACTTC. This encodes CASSLRPRDRGHLYF.

This clone was detected once. Other DNA variants within this sample encode the same CDR3. The J gene is TRBJ1-1, the V gene TRBV6-1; TRBD1 matches at 8 bases. The junction had 6 bases not matched to a gene; V was cut back by 9 bases and J by 3 bases. The CDR3 has 13 amino acids. Germline CDR1 is MNHNS and CDR2 is SASEGT. The DNA of the CDR3 is TGTGCCAGTTCCGGGACAGGCGACACTGAAGCTTTCTTT. It yields the protein CASSGTGDTEAFF.

V and J are TRBV19 and TRBJ1-2; D might be TRBD1 (5 bases). The CDR3 runs 15 residues. V gave up 7 bases and J gave up 3 bases, with 18 bases separating them. Germline values: CDR1 LNHDA, CDR2 SQIVND (reference sequence). The chain's CDR3 is CASTSPRGEDYGYTF. CDR3 coding DNA: TGTGCCAGTACCTCCCCGCGAGGGGAGGACTATGGCTACACCTTC.

This chain joins TRBV29-1 and TRBJ2-3; D perhaps matches TRBD1 (6 bases). This CDR3 has 14 amino acids. V shed 4 bases and J shed 5 bases, with 16 bases lying between them. Germline V CDR1 and CDR2: SQVTM, ANQGSEA. CDR3 in amino acids: CSVVRQGRGDTQYF. The CDR3 DNA follows: TGCAGCGTTGTGCGGCAGGGGAGAGGAGATACGCAGTATTTT.

This clone was found a few times. The genes are TRBV12-5 and TRBJ1-5; tentatively, D is TRBD1 (5 bases). The CDR3 has 15 amino acids. Trimming cost V 6 bases and J 3 bases, with 15 bases left between them. Germline lookup yields CDR1 LGHNT and CDR2 FRNRAP. CDR3 protein: CASGPRPDNNQPQHF. CDR3 DNA: TGTGCTAGTGGACCCCGTCCGGACAACAATCAGCCCCAGCATTTT.

The chain has TRBV6-1 and TRBJ1-2; D possibly corresponds to TRBD1 (6 bases). From germline, CDR1 is MNHNS and CDR2 SASEGT. CDR3 size: 13 residues. V shed 1 base and J shed 5 bases, with 8 bases lying between them. This CDR3 is CASSEGDIYGYTF. In DNA, the CDR3 is TGTGCCAGCAGTGAAGGGGACATATATGGCTACACCTTC.

The V and J genes are TRBV30 and TRBJ1-3; D not resolved. Germline CDR1 is GTSNPN and CDR2 is SVGIG (reference sequence). Trimming left V 4 bases short and J 3 bases short, with 13 bases between. This CDR3 has 14 amino acids. This CDR3 reads CAWIPWGSGNTIYF. CDR3 nucleotide sequence: TGTGCCTGGATCCCCTGGGGAAGTGGAAACACCATATATTTT.

This chain uses TRBV5-4 with TRBJ1-1, with no clear D. Germline V gives CDR1 SGHNT, CDR2 YYREEE (reference sequence). Trimming took off 0 bases at V and 6 bases at J, with 9 bases between the two ends. The CDR3 loop spans 13 amino acids. The CDR3 loop reads CASSLDSHSEAFF. In DNA, the CDR3 is TGTGCCAGCAGCTTGGACAGTCATTCTGAAGCTTTCTTT.

The chain joins TRBV9 to TRBJ1-1; tentatively, D is TRBD1 (5 bases). The V end lost 2 bases, the J end lost 0 bases, and 8 bases lay between the germline ends. The CDR3 is 14 residues long. Germline V CDR1 and CDR2: SGDLS, YYNGEE. In DNA, the CDR3 is TGTGCCAGCAGCGTGACGGACATGAACACTGAAGCTTTCTTT. Amino acid sequence: CASSVTDMNTEAFF.

This clone was counted once. This chain uses TRBV18 with TRBJ1-2; 10 bases line up with TRBD1. The trim removed 3 bases at V and 8 bases at J, leaving 6 bases unmatched. The CDR3 spans 14 residues. CDR1 is KGHSH and CDR2 is LQKENI in the germline V gene. The CDR3 DNA sequence: TGTGCCAGCTCACCGGGACAGGGGTCAGGGGGCTACACCTTC. It codes for CASSPGQGSGGYTF. The full variable domain, completed using reference TRBV18 and TRBJ1-2, is NAGVMQNPRHLVRRRGQEARLRCSPMKGHSHVYWYRQLPEEGLKFMVYLQKENIIDESGMPKERFSAEFPKEGPSILRIQQVVRGDSAAYFCASSPGQGSGGYTFGSGTRLTVV.

The chain employs TRBV28 and TRBJ2-7, with TRBD1 matching over 9 bases. CDR1 and CDR2 from the germline V gene are MDHEN and SYDVKM. V gave up 5 bases and J gave up 4 bases; unmatched junction bases: 9. The CDR3 is 15 amino acids. CDR3 protein: CASSQSGTGLYEQYF. The CDR3 DNA follows: TGTGCCAGCAGTCAATCCGGGACAGGGCTTTACGAGCAGTACTTC.

This chain joins TRBV7-2 and TRBJ2-5; TRBD2 is a possible D gene (6 bases). Germline assignment: CDR1 SGHTA and CDR2 FQGNSA. Trimming removed 5 bases at V and 2 bases at J, with 15 bases between. This CDR3 region has 15 residues. CDR3 DNA sequence: TGTGCCAGCAGCCCGGGACTTCAGCTACAAGAGACCCAGTACTTC. Protein: CASSPGLQLQETQYF.

The rearrangement uses TRBV6-5 and TRBJ1-4, with D maybe TRBD1 (5 bases). The CDR3 length is 16 residues. The V end was cut by 0 bases, the J end by 3 bases, with 11 bases between. Germline V CDR1 and CDR2: MNHEY, SVGAGI. CDR3 amino acids: CASSYSGQGANEKLFF. In nucleotides, the CDR3 is TGTGCCAGCAGTTACTCGGGCCAGGGAGCTAATGAAAAACTGTTTTTT.

This chain connects TRBV7-2 to TRBJ1-4; D remains unclear. Trimming removed 0 bases from V and 7 bases from J, with 9 bases in between. CDR1 is SGHTA, CDR2 FQGNSA, per germline. The CDR3 totals 14 residues. This CDR3 reads CASSLAGVGEKLFF. The CDR3 DNA follows: TGTGCCAGCAGCTTAGCCGGGGTGGGTGAAAAACTGTTTTTT.

The chain carries TRBV6-5 and TRBJ1-6; D might be TRBD1 (5 bases). The CDR3 is made up of 13 amino acids. Germline CDR1 reads MNHEY; CDR2 reads SVGAGI. Trimming took 5 bases from V and 7 from J, leaving 9 bases between them. The CDR3 protein is CASSGTVNSPLHF. The CDR3 DNA is TGTGCCAGCAGTGGGACGGTCAATTCACCCCTCCACTTT.

This clone is labeled as medium-sized. V gene TRBV30 combines with J gene TRBJ1-5; no clear D. CDR1 is GTSNPN and CDR2 is SVGIG in the germline V gene (reference sequence). CDR3 size: 13 residues. V was pared by 1 base and J by 2 bases, with 6 bases between. The CDR3 nucleotides are TGTGCCTGGAGTGGGACCGGCAATCAGCCCCAGCATTTT. Translated, it gives CAWSGTGNQPQHF.

This chain's CDR3 is CASSLELAGPGELFF. CDR3 sequence (DNA): TGTGCCAGCAGCTTAGAACTAGCGGGACCCGGGGAGCTGTTTTTT. V gene TRBV11-3 combines with J gene TRBJ2-2, with 10 bases matching TRBD2. Germline-derived CDR1 and CDR2 are SGHNT and YENEEA. The CDR3 spans 15 residues. V gave up 0 bases and J gave up 6 bases; unmatched junction bases: 1. Combining the CDR3 with reference TRBV11-3 and TRBJ2-2 gives the whole variable domain EAGVVQSPRYKIIEKKQPVAFWCNPISGHNTLYWYLQNLGQGPELLIRYENEEAVDDSQLPKDRFSAERLKGVDSTLKIQPAELGDSAVYLCASSLELAGPGELFFGEGSRLTVL.

V is TRBV7-9 and J is TRBJ2-1, with 13 nucleotides matching TRBD2. Germline CDR1 reads SEHNR; CDR2 reads FQNEAQ (reference sequence). Trimming took 2 bases from V and 7 from J; bases not matched to a gene: 5. CDR3 length equals 16 residues. The CDR3 nucleotides are TGTGCCAGCAGCTTACAGGGGACTAGCGGGATTAATGAGCAGTTCTTC. This encodes CASSLQGTSGINEQFF.